This T cell receptor (beta chain) was retrieved from a study of response to subunit inactivated influenza vaccine. TCRdb reprocessed the RT-PCR reads via MiXCR and lists one record per CDR3 protein. This table holds 450,000 to 600,000 distinct CDR3 sequences, around 7.7% found once. This clonotype was detected once. The antigen remains unidentified. One base away lies a much larger clone, so this may be a sequencing read error. Trimming removed 5 bases at V and 0 bases at J, with 5 bases between. Germline V gene sequence: CDR1 SGHTA, CDR2 FQGTGA. CDR3 length: 14 amino acids. General observations from the study: Each seasonal influenza vaccination, the authors suggested, recruits few new T cells.

The sequence was collected from a man aged 50 to 69 who received an inactivated influenza vaccine. The starting material was PBMCs from blood, obtained less than 30 months after vaccination. This rearrangement joins TRBV7-3 to TRBJ2-6; D is uncertain. The CDR3 reads CASSINSGANVLTF. The CDR3 DNA reads as TGTGCCAGCAGCATTAACTCTGGGGCCAACGTCCTGACTTTC. Full variable domain (rest looked up from reference TRBV7-3 and TRBJ2-6): GAGVSQTPSNKVTEKGKYVELRCDPISGHTALYWYRQSLGQGPEFLIYFQGTGAADDSGLPNDRFFAVRPEGSVSTLKIQRTERGDSAVYLCASSINSGANVLTFGAGSRLTVL.